This TCR beta chain was sequenced during a study of T cell repertoires and HLA-DP antigens (dated by TCRdb to the late 2010s). Looking at the study overall: Using HeLa cells transduced to present allogeneic HLA-DP, the study set up an in vitro model of CD4+ T cell alloreactivity. The two alloantigens modelled structurally similar versus dissimilar alloantigens, differing from self at one and approximately eleven peptide-binding groove amino acids, respectively. The three donors, two male and one female, ranged from the 18-to-29 to the 60-to-69 age band. The average DNA input was roughly 220 ng for sorted CD137+CD4+ samples versus roughly 1,100 ng for pre-culture CD4+ samples.

Results and caveats for the whole study, not just this receptor: The naive and memory CD4+ repertoires were not analysed as separate populations. Limitations included only a few donors, a non-physiological HeLa antigen-presenting system, and the use of total CD4+ responder cells. Clones undetected before culture had an average cumulative frequency of about 34% against one allele and under 60% against the other. Clonality of sorted CD137+ cells was similar against both alloantigens (roughly 0.4) and much higher than in pre-culture samples (approximately 0.04).

Untouched CD4+ T cells were isolated from Ficoll-separated PBMC through negative selection with magnetic beads, and an average purity of roughly 98% was reached. Magnetic beads were used to isolate untouched CD4+ T cells from Ficoll-separated PBMC, giving 95% to 98% purity with negligible CD8+ contamination. Peripheral blood mononuclear cells came from the buffy coats of a few healthy blood donors. CMV seronegative status was shared by all three donors. The DNeasy Blood & Tissue Kit was used to extract genomic DNA. For each subject, genomic DNA from sorted CD137+CD4+ cells and from pre-culture CD4+ baseline samples underwent TCRB sequencing. Germline trimming amounts to 7 bases on V and 1 base on J, with 11 as the count of junction bases outside the gene matches. Including the terminal cysteine and phenylalanine, the CDR3 comprises 19 residues. Only the CDR3 portion is preserved as DNA: 57 bases, with reading frame beginning at the first base. CDR1 and CDR2 are read off the germline V gene as SGHTA and FQGNSA.

With respect to this clone: Its antigen is still unknown. The input lacks base qualities; no much larger clone sits a single base away.

The immunoSEQ multiplex PCR, with forward primers for 54 TRBV segments and reverse primers for 13 TRBJ segments, was used to amplify TCRB CDR3 regions. Pre-culture CD4+ samples were sequenced at deep resolution with a target of 200,000 or so T cell genomes. Sequencing of amplicons was performed on an Illumina HiSeq System, and 87 bp reads covering the CDR3 were generated. Regarding the original processing steps: Reads were corrected for PCR and sequencing errors, and CDR3 regions were defined by alignment to IMGT reference sequences. Synthetic template pools were used to estimate counts of templates and unique rearrangements. Clonality was calculated as 1 minus Pielou's evenness. The Daley-Smith estimator was used to estimate richness. Morisita's index served as the measure of repertoire overlap. Clones present in cultured samples but not detected in the pre-culture repertoire of the same donor were defined as low-abundance clones. Sourced from immuneACCESS, this table was stored by TCRdb with only in-frame sequences that have V and J called. A share of the clones is absent; for the studies checked, an unresolved V gene accounts for under half, and the remainder has no known explanation. V and J calls plus clone size are reproduced from that table; the DNA served to infer D and trimming. In this sample the table shows about 110,000 clones, 80% to 95% of which occur a single time. Approximately 0.25% of the sample is taken by the ten largest.

The receptor comes from a woman aged 18-29 years in good health and CMV-seronegative. Recombination linked TRBV7-2 to TRBJ1-6; TRBD1 matches 12 bases in the middle. The sample consisted of CD4+ T cells from PBMCs. CDR3 protein: CASTGGTGGALSYNSPLHF. At the DNA level, the sequence is TGTGCCAGCACTGGCGGGACAGGGGGCGCGCTGTCCTATAATTCACCCCTCCACTTT.